This TCR beta chain was profiled in a study of blood T cell repertoires in COVID-19. Methods used by the authors: How many nucleated cells were present was estimated from reference gene primer amplification. TCRdb keeps only in-frame clones here, not all; method: immunoSEQ multiplex PCR. The D gene and trimming were derived from the DNA, and the V and J assignments and clone size from that table. The sample has 300,000 to 500,000 clones; 88% are singletons. CDR3 length: 18 amino acids. Trimming took 3 bases from V and 1 from J; bases not matched to a gene: 5. The germline CDR1 and CDR2 sequences are KGHSH and LQKENI.

Sequences were obtained from PBMCs or T cells enriched from blood (not recorded which). The source is a woman aged 25 to 39 with acute COVID-19. The genes are TRBV18 and TRBJ2-1; 14 nucleotides match TRBD2. The CDR3 sequence is CASSPRTSGGPSYNEQFF. The CDR3 region has the DNA TGTGCCAGCTCACCCCGGACTAGCGGGGGGCCGTCCTACAATGAGCAGTTCTTC.